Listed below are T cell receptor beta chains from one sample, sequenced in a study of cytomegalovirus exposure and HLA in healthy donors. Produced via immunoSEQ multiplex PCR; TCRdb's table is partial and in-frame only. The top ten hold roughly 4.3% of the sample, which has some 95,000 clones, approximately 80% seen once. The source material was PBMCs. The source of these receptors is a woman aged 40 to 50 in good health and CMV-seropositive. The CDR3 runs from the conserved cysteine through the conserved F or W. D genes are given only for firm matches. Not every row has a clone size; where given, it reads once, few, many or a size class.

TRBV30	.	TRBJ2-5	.	TGTGCCTGGAGTCTGACTCACGGTCCCCAGTACTTC	CAWSLTHGPQYF
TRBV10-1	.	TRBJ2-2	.	TGCGCCAGCAGTGCGGAGGGAACCGGGGAGCTGTTTTTT	CASSAEGTGELFF
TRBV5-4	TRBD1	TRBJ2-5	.	TGTGCCAGCAGTCGCGCTGGGACAGGCCAAGAGACCCAGTACTTC	CASSRAGTGQETQYF
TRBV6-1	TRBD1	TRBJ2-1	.	TGTGCCAGCAGGGGACAGGCGATCAATGAGCAGTTCTTC	CASRGQAINEQFF
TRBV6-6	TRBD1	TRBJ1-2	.	TGTGCCAGCAGTTACTCGAATCCGGACAGGGGCGGCTACACCTTC	CASSYSNPDRGGYTF
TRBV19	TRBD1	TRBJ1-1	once	TGTGCCAGTAAGCAGGGGGCTATCACTGAAGCTTTCTTT	CASKQGAITEAFF
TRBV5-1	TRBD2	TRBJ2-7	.	TGCGCCAGCAGCCCGGGACTAGCGGGAACCAGCGAGCAGTACTTC	CASSPGLAGTSEQYF
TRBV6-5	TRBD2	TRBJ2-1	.	TGTGCCAGCAGTTACTCGCGGGAGGCTTCTTACAATGAGCAGTTCTTC	CASSYSREASYNEQFF
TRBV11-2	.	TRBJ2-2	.	TGTGCCAGCAGCTTAGCCCTGACCGGGGAGCTGTTTTTT	CASSLALTGELFF
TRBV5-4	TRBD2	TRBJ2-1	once	TGTGCCAGCAGCCTCGGACTAGCGGGACTCAATGAGCAGTTCTTC	CASSLGLAGLNEQFF
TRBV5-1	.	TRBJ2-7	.	TGCGCCAGCAGCTTCCGGGACACTTCCTACGAGCAGTACTTC	CASSFRDTSYEQYF
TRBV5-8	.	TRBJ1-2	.	TGTGCCAGCAGCTTGCGAGGGTTACACTATGGCTACACCTTC	CASSLRGLHYGYTF
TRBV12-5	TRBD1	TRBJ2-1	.	TGTGCTAGTGTCACACCAGGGGGTAATGAGCAGTTCTTC	CASVTPGGNEQFF
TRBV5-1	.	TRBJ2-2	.	TGCGCCAGCAGCTTGGCCGCCACCGGGAACACCGGGGAGCTGTTTTTT	CASSLAATGNTGELFF
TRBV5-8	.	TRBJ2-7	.	TGTGCCAGCAGCTTGGTTAGGGGGTCCTACGAGCAGTACTTC	CASSLVRGSYEQYF
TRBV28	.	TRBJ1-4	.	TGTGCCAGCAGTTCATCAGCAACTAATGAAAAACTGTTTTTT	CASSSSATNEKLFF
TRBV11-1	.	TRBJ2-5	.	TGTGCCAGCAGCCCGGAACGAGGGTGGAGGGCTCCCCAGTACTTC	CASSPERGWRAPQYF
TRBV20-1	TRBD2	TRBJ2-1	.	TGCAGTGGAGCGGGAGAAAATGAGCAGTTCTTC	CSGAGENEQFF
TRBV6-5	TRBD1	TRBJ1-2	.	TGTGCCAGCAGTTACGGACCGGGACAGATAGATGGCTACACCTTC	CASSYGPGQIDGYTF
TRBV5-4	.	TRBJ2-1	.	TGTGCCAGCAGTGCAGGGGTGTCCTACAATGAGCAGTTCTTC	CASSAGVSYNEQFF
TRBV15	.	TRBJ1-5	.	TGTGCCACCAGCCCTCAGGGAAGTCAGCCCCAGCATTTT	CATSPQGSQPQHF
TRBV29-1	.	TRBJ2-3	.	TGCAGCGTTGAAGGAGGGCCCAGTAGTACGCAGTATTTT	CSVEGGPSSTQYF
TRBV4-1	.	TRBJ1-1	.	TGCGCCAGCAGCCGCAGGGGATCCATGAACACTGAAGCTTTCTTT	CASSRRGSMNTEAFF
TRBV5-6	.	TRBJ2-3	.	TGTGCCAGCAGCTTGGGGGCTACGGATACGCAGTATTTT	CASSLGATDTQYF
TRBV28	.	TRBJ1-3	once	TGTGCCAGCAGCTTTAACAGCCCCACGGGGGGAAACACCATATATTTT	CASSFNSPTGGNTIYF
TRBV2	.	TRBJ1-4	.	TGTGCCAGCAGCAAAGGGGCGAATGAAAAACTGTTTTTT	CASSKGANEKLFF
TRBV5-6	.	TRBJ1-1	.	TGTGCCAGCAGTTTGACAGTGAACACTGAAGCTTTCTTT	CASSLTVNTEAFF
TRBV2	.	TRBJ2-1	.	TGTGCCAGCAGTGAAGGAGGGAGTTACAATGAGCAGTTCTTC	CASSEGGSYNEQFF
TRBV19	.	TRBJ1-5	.	TGTGCCAGCAGTATTTTCTCGGAGGCACAGCCCCAGCATTTT	CASSIFSEAQPQHF
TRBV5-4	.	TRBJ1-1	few	TGTGCCAGCAGCTCGCGGGTGGGGACTGAAGCTTTCTTT	CASSSRVGTEAFF
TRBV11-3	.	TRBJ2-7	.	TGTGCCAGCAGCTCAACAGATACACGGCGACCGGCGTACGAGCAGTACTTC	CASSSTDTRRPAYEQYF
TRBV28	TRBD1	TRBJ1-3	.	TGTGCCAGCAGCACCGGGACAGTCTCTGGAAACACCATATATTTT	CASSTGTVSGNTIYF
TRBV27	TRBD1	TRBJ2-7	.	TGTGCCAGCAGTTTAACGCCTAGACAGGGCCACCAGTACTTC	CASSLTPRQGHQYF
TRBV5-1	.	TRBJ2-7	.	TGCGCCAGCAGCTTGGTTGCCGGCTACGAGCAGTACTTC	CASSLVAGYEQYF
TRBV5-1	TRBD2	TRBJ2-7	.	TGCGCCAGCAGCCTCGAACCCCCCTCTACTAGCGCGGGCCTCTACAAGCAGTACTTC	CASSLEPPSTSAGLYKQYF
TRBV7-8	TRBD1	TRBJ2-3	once	TGTGCCAGCAGCCTCCGGGACAGGGGGCGAGTAACAGATACGCAGTATTTT	CASSLRDRGRVTDTQYF
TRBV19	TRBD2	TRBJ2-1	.	TGTGCCAGTAGTGGCGGGAGGGCCTCCTACAATGAGCAGTTCTTC	CASSGGRASYNEQFF
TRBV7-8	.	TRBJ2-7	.	TGTGCCAGCAGCTTGAGACAGTACGAGCAGTACTTC	CASSLRQYEQYF
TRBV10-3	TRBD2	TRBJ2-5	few	TGTGCCATCAGTGGGACTAGCGGTATACAAGAGACCCAGTACTTC	CAISGTSGIQETQYF
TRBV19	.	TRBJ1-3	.	TGTGCCAGTAGTATTACCGACAGAGATGGAAACACCATATATTTT	CASSITDRDGNTIYF
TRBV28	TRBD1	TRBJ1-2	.	TGTGCCAGCAGTTTAGGGACAGGGTCGTATGGCTACACCTTC	CASSLGTGSYGYTF
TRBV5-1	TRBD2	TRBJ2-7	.	TGCGCCAGCAGCTTCTGGACTAGTACCCTGGGCTCTCCCTACGAGCAGTACTTC	CASSFWTSTLGSPYEQYF
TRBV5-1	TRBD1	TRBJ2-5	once	TGCGCCAGCAGCTTGGGGGGACAGGGTAACCAAGAGACCCAGTACTTC	CASSLGGQGNQETQYF
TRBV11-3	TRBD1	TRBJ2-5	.	TGTGCCAGCAGCAACTGGACAGGGGGCGCCGAGACCCAGTACTTC	CASSNWTGGAETQYF
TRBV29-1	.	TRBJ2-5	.	TGCAGCGTTGACGTCGGGGCAGGGACTGCGACCCAGTACTTC	CSVDVGAGTATQYF
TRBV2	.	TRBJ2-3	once	TGTGCCACTCGGCGGGGTTCCGGTCGGTCGGATACGCAGTATTTT	CATRRGSGRSDTQYF
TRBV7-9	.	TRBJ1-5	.	TGTGCCAGCAGCTTAGTCGGGTGGGTCAATCAGCCCCAGCATTTT	CASSLVGWVNQPQHF
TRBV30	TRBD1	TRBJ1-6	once	TGTGCCTGGAGTGAGGACAGGGCCTCTTGGTCCCTCCACTTT	CAWSEDRASWSLHF
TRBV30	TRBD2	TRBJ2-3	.	TGTGCCTGGAGTATGCCGGGACTAGCGGGAGGATTTGAGTATTTT	CAWSMPGLAGGFEYF
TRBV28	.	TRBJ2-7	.	TGTGCCAGCATAGACTCATCCTACGAGCAGTACTTC	CASIDSSYEQYF
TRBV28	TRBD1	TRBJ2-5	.	TGTGCCAGCAGGGCTAGATTTCTCAGGGGGCCCGGGGCCCAGTACTTC	CASRARFLRGPGAQYF
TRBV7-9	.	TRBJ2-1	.	TGTGCCAGCCGTTCGGGTTTGAGTGAGCAGTTCTTC	CASRSGLSEQFF
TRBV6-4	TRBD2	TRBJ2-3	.	TGTGCCAGCAGTGTCTTAGCGGGAGACGAAGATACGCAGTATTTT	CASSVLAGDEDTQYF
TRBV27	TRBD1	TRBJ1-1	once	TGTGCCAGCAGTTCGGACAGGCGAAGGGGCACTGAAGCTTTCTTT	CASSSDRRRGTEAFF
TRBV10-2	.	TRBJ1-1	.	TGCGCCAGCAGTGAGCCCCAGATGAACACTGAAGCTTTCTTT	CASSEPQMNTEAFF
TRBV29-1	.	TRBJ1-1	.	TGCAGCGCCACCAGGAACACTGAAGCTTTCTTT	CSATRNTEAFF
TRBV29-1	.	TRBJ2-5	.	TGCAGCGTCGAAAGGGGGTACCAAGAGACCCAGTACTTC	CSVERGYQETQYF
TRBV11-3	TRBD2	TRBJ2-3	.	TGTGCCAGCAGCTTAGCGGGACTAGCTACAGATACGCAGTATTTT	CASSLAGLATDTQYF
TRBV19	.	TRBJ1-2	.	TGTGCCAGTAGCGTGGCAGGGTCATTCTATGGCTACACCTTC	CASSVAGSFYGYTF
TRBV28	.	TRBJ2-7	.	TGTGCCAGCGAGCCTAGCTTTCTCCACGAGCAGTACTTC	CASEPSFLHEQYF